These 26 T cell receptor beta chains were sequenced from one sample in a study of cytomegalovirus exposure and HLA in healthy donors. 13 Jbeta primers and 60 Vbeta primers were used for the PCR. Assay used: immunoSEQ multiplex PCR; TCRdb lists only in-frame clones, some missing. The data show about 160,000 clones, approximately 80% seen once. The sequenced sample was PBMCs. All receptors come from a woman aged 25 to 45 in good health and CMV-seropositive.

The V and J genes are TRBV7-2 and TRBJ1-1; 7 bases line up with TRBD1. Germline V gives CDR1 SGHTA, CDR2 FQGNSA. This CDR3 region has 14 residues. Trimming cost V 7 bases and J 3 bases; bases outside gene matches: 8. This CDR3 is CASKTQGDDTEAFF. CDR3 coding DNA: TGTGCCAGCAAGACTCAGGGGGATGACACTGAAGCTTTCTTT.

The chain joins TRBV28 to TRBJ2-3; tentatively, D is TRBD2 (6 bases). CDR3 length: 16 amino acids. The V end was cut by 0 bases, the J end by 0 bases, with 10 bases between. Germline CDR1 MDHEN, CDR2 SYDVKM. CDR3 DNA sequence: TGTGCCAGCAGTTTATGGGGCGGGGATAGCACAGATACGCAGTATTTT. Protein: CASSLWGGDSTDTQYF.

This chain links TRBV27 with TRBJ2-2; 9 bases fit TRBD1. Germline assignment: CDR1 MNHEY and CDR2 SMNVEV (reference sequence). This CDR3 has 16 amino acids. The trim removed 3 bases at V and 0 bases at J, leaving 2 bases unmatched. CDR3 DNA sequence: TGTGCCAGCAGTTTTTGGGACAGGGCGAACACCGGGGAGCTGTTTTTT. Encoded protein: CASSFWDRANTGELFF.

The rearrangement uses TRBV23-1 and TRBJ1-5; TRBD1 might be the D (6 bases). TRBV23-1 is classed as an ORF, of uncertain function. Trimming cost V 6 bases and J 2 bases, with 20 bases left between them. The CDR3 has 17 amino acids. The CDR3 nucleotides read TGCGCCAGCAGACTCCATTACAGGGACGCGGGCAATCAGCCCCAGCATTTT. Protein sequence: CASRLHYRDAGNQPQHF.

About this clone itself: This specimen includes other DNA sequences encoding the same CDR3. The chain joins TRBV19 to TRBJ1-6, with 8 positions matching TRBD1. Trimming took 3 bases from V and 4 from J; bases not matched to a gene: 8. The CDR3 extends over 17 amino acids. Germline CDR1 LNHDA, CDR2 SQIVND (reference sequence). CDR3 sequence: CASSIAGTGGYNSPLHF. Written as DNA, the CDR3 is TGTGCCAGTAGTATCGCCGGGACAGGCGGTTATAATTCACCCCTCCACTTT.

This rearrangement joins TRBV19 to TRBJ2-2; 10 bases match TRBD1. The CDR3 length is 18 residues. Germline V CDR1 and CDR2: LNHDA, SQIVND (reference sequence). The V segment lost 7 bases and the J segment 6 bases; nucleotides outside the gene matches: 17. The CDR3 reads CASTPRGTGVIWAGELFF. The CDR3 nucleotides are TGTGCCAGTACCCCTCGGGGGACAGGGGTAATATGGGCCGGGGAGCTGTTTTTT.

Concerning this clone itself: One end of the junction does not line up with germline, which may come from a read error. CDR3 loop: CASSPRKGRQEIQYF. The CDR3 DNA reads as TGTGCCAGCAGCCCCCGGAAGGGGCGACAAGAGATCCAGTACTTC. V is TRBV9 and J is TRBJ2-5, with a weak D call TRBD1 (5 bases). CDR1 is SGDLS and CDR2 is YYNGEE in the germline V gene. This CDR3 has 15 amino acids.

The rearrangement joins TRBV20-1 to TRBJ2-1; perhaps TRBD1 as D (6 bases). The V and J ends lost 6 bases and 9 bases respectively, with 9 bases between them. This CDR3 contains 10 residues. The germline V gene has CDR1 DFQATT and CDR2 SNEGSKA (reference sequence). The CDR3 coding sequence is TGCAGTGCCGCAGGGGCTGAGCAGTTCTTC. It encodes CSAAGAEQFF.

The count of this clone is one. This chain links TRBV2 with TRBJ2-1, with D perhaps matching TRBD2 (6 bases). Germline CDR1 SNHLY, CDR2 FYNNEI. The CDR3 is 10 residues long. V lost 6 bases to trimming and J lost 9 bases, with 6 bases between them. The chain's CDR3 is CASSGGEQFF. CDR3 coding DNA: TGTGCCAGCAGCGGGGGTGAGCAGTTCTTC.

A single count supports this clone. The V and J genes are TRBV2 and TRBJ2-3, with 11 bases fitting TRBD2. CDR3 length: 14 amino acids. Germline V gives CDR1 SNHLY, CDR2 FYNNEI. V lost 5 bases, J lost 3 bases, and 1 base stayed unmatched. CDR3 DNA: TGTGCCAGCAGTCGGACTAGCGGGACAGATACGCAGTATTTT. Translating it yields CASSRTSGTDTQYF. The full variable domain, completed using reference TRBV2 and TRBJ2-3, is EPEVTQTPSHQVTQMGQEVILRCVPISNHLYFYWYRQILGQKVEFLVSFYNNEISEKSEIFDDQFSVERPDGSNFTLKIRSTKLEDSAMYFCASSRTSGTDTQYFGPGTRLTVL.

This clone was counted between two and nine times. The junction differs from germline at one of its ends, possibly a read error. The V call is TRBV7-9, the J call TRBJ2-5, with TRBD2 identical over 10 bases. Judging by the DNA end, TRBJ2-7 fits better; the J call may be wrong. Germline V gene data show CDR1 as SEHNR and CDR2 as FQNEAQ (reference sequence). This CDR3 contains 14 residues. CDR3 coding DNA: TGTTCCAGCAGTCTAGCGGGGGTTAACTACGAGCAGTACTTC. Translating it yields CSSSLAGVNYEQYF.

The rearrangement joins TRBV13 to TRBJ1-2; weak D call: TRBD1 (6 bases). V was cut by 6 bases and J by 0 bases, with 14 bases left in between. This CDR3 contains 15 residues. Germline V gives CDR1 PRHDT, CDR2 FYEKMQ (reference sequence). CDR3 region: CASSLTGSPNYGYTF. CDR3 nucleotide sequence: TGTGCCAGCAGTTTAACAGGGTCACCTAACTATGGCTACACCTTC. Drawing the rest from reference TRBV13 and TRBJ1-2, the complete variable domain is AAGVIQSPRHLIKEKRETATLKCYPIPRHDTVYWYQQGPGQDPQFLISFYEKMQSDKGSIPDRFSAQQFSDYHSELNMSSLELGDSALYFCASSLTGSPNYGYTFGSGTRLTVV.

This clone came up a few times. The V call is TRBV9, the J call TRBJ2-7; 8 bases map to TRBD2. Trimming removed 4 bases from V and 1 base from J; junction bases left unmatched: 10. The germline V gene has CDR1 SGDLS and CDR2 YYNGEE. The CDR3 is 16 amino acids. The CDR3 is CASSPGGGLGSYEQYF. The CDR3 coding sequence is TGTGCCAGCAGCCCGGGCGGGGGACTAGGTTCCTACGAGCAGTACTTC.

This sequence joins TRBV5-1 and TRBJ1-1; the match to TRBD1 covers 8 bases. Germline CDR1 reads SGHRS; CDR2 reads YFSETQ. The length of the CDR3 is 18 residues. V lost 1 base to trimming and J lost 0 bases; unmatched junction nucleotides: 11. CDR3 DNA: TGCGCCAGCAGCTTGTTCCCGGACAGGGTGGAAGTGAACACTGAAGCTTTCTTT. This gives the protein CASSLFPDRVEVNTEAFF.

The chain carries TRBV5-1 and TRBJ2-2; 7 nucleotides match TRBD2. Germline values: CDR1 SGHRS, CDR2 YFSETQ. Trimming took 4 bases from V and 1 from J; bases not matched to a gene: 7. The CDR3 loop spans 16 amino acids. CDR3 DNA sequence: TGCGCCAGCAGCGCGGCTAGCGGTTGGAACACCGGGGAGCTGTTTTTT. Protein product: CASSAASGWNTGELFF.

The chain recombines TRBV7-3 with TRBJ2-7; 9 nucleotides line up with TRBD2. Per germline, CDR1 SGHTA and CDR2 FQGTGA. The V gene end was trimmed by 2 bases and the J gene end by 3 bases; junction bases not matched to a gene: 5. The CDR3 has 15 residues. The CDR3: CASSLSPSGVYEQYF. In DNA form, the CDR3 reads TGTGCCAGCAGCTTATCTCCTAGCGGGGTCTACGAGCAGTACTTC.

This clone was observed a few times. The chain is built from TRBV10-3 and TRBJ1-1, with unresolved D. The CDR3 is made up of 13 amino acids. CDR1 and CDR2 (germline): ENHRY, SYGVKD. The ends were cut back, 3 bases at V and 1 base at J, with 6 bases in the middle. The CDR3 sequence: CAISDTENTEAFF. CDR3 sequence (DNA): TGTGCCATCAGTGACACAGAGAACACTGAAGCTTTCTTT.

The CDR3 sequence is CASSLVGTGSKKLFF. CDR3 DNA sequence: TGTGCCAGCAGTTTAGTGGGGACAGGGTCAAAAAAACTGTTTTTT. The rearrangement uses TRBV27 and TRBJ1-4; 9 bases fit TRBD1. The CDR3 contains 15 residues. The V gene end was trimmed by 2 bases and the J gene end by 9 bases; junction bases not matched to a gene: 7. Germline V gene lookup returns CDR1 MNHEY and CDR2 SMNVEV (reference sequence).

The chain links TRBV18 to TRBJ2-1; D remains ambiguous. CDR1 is KGHSH, CDR2 LQKENI, per germline. This CDR3 spans 13 amino acids. Trimming removed 3 bases at V and 4 bases at J, with 7 bases between. The CDR3 coding sequence is TGTGCCAGCTCACCCCCGGGTTACAATGAGCAGTTCTTC. This encodes CASSPPGYNEQFF. The whole variable domain, filled in from reference TRBV18 and TRBJ2-1, reads NAGVMQNPRHLVRRRGQEARLRCSPMKGHSHVYWYRQLPEEGLKFMVYLQKENIIDESGMPKERFSAEFPKEGPSILRIQQVVRGDSAAYFCASSPPGYNEQFFGPGTRLTVL.

J is TRBJ2-7 and V is TRBV20-1; a weak D match, TRBD1 (6 bases). Germline CDR1 and CDR2: DFQATT and SNEGSKA (reference sequence). Trimming stripped 7 bases from V and 13 bases from J, with 20 bases between. The CDR3 totals 11 residues. The CDR3 DNA reads as TGCAGTGTTGCGTCCGCGGACAGACTATACTTC. Translated: CSVASADRLYF.

The rearrangement links TRBV9 to TRBJ2-7, with TRBD1 identical over 8 bases. Looked up from germline, CDR1 is SGDLS and CDR2 is YYNGEE. V lost 3 bases to trimming and J lost 2 bases; unmatched junction nucleotides: 4. The CDR3 consists of 14 residues. CDR3 nucleotides: TGTGCCAGCAGCGCCGGACAGGGCACCTACGAGCAGTACTTC. Translating it yields CASSAGQGTYEQYF.

The chain employs TRBV4-2 and TRBJ2-4, with TRBD2 as a possible D gene (7 bases). Per germline, CDR1 LGHNA and CDR2 YNFKEQ. V dropped 0 bases and J dropped 8 bases, with 17 bases sitting between them. The CDR3 runs to 16 residues. The CDR3 region is CASSQDFGGPRYIQYF. CDR3 in DNA: TGTGCCAGCAGCCAAGATTTCGGGGGGCCAAGGTACATTCAGTACTTC.

This sequence joins TRBV28 and TRBJ1-4; D may be TRBD1 (5 bases). Trimming pared 6 bases from V and 7 bases from J, leaving 12 bases between. CDR1 is MDHEN and CDR2 is SYDVKM in the germline V gene. There are 13 residues in the CDR3. The CDR3 loop is CASRYNGGEKLFF. Written as DNA, the CDR3 is TGTGCCAGCAGGTATAACGGGGGTGAAAAACTGTTTTTT.

This rearrangement joins TRBV4-3 to TRBJ2-7, with a possible D match to TRBD1 (6 bases). The V gene's germline CDR1 is LGHNA and CDR2 YSLEER. V lost 3 bases, J lost 6 bases, and 24 bases lay in between. The CDR3 runs 17 residues. CDR3 loop: CASSQIPVGAQVGEQYF. The CDR3 region has the DNA TGCGCCAGCAGCCAGATCCCAGTGGGGGCCCAAGTCGGCGAGCAGTACTTC.

The chain is built from TRBV5-1 and TRBJ1-1; 8 bases line up with TRBD1. V dropped 3 bases and J dropped 2; count of bases not matched to a gene: 6. Germline CDR1 SGHRS, CDR2 YFSETQ. The CDR3 loop spans 15 amino acids. In DNA form, the CDR3 reads TGCGCCAGCAGCTCCCAGGGGGCTCGTAACACTGAAGCTTTCTTT. This translates into CASSSQGARNTEAFF. Full variable domain (rest looked up from reference TRBV5-1 and TRBJ1-1): KAGVTQTPRYLIKTRGQQVTLSCSPISGHRSVSWYQQTPGQGLQFLFEYFSETQRNKGNFPGRFSGRQFSNSRSEMNVSTLELGDSALYLCASSSQGARNTEAFFGQGTRLTVV.

The J gene is TRBJ2-1, the V gene TRBV19, with a tentative D call TRBD2 (5 bases). The CDR3 spans 15 residues. The V and J ends lost 5 bases and 0 bases respectively, with 11 bases between them. Per germline, CDR1 LNHDA and CDR2 SQIVND (reference sequence). The CDR3 here is CASSVSVGSYNEQFF. In DNA, the CDR3 is TGTGCCAGTAGTGTTAGCGTAGGCTCCTACAATGAGCAGTTCTTC.